Listed below are T cell receptor beta chains from one sample, sequenced in a study of T cell repertoires in cytomegalovirus infection. TCRdb re-derived calls from the reads in MiXCR, one entry per CDR3 protein. In the table there are 200,000 to 300,000 distinct CDR3 sequences, 6.5% of which are singletons. The sequencing sample was made of PBMCs. The source is a human donor in good health (CMV status not recorded). Some clones in this sample may be carry-over from other donors' samples. The CDR3 runs from the conserved cysteine through the conserved F or W. D genes are given only for firm matches. A row's size may be missing; if present it is once, few, many or a size class.

J: TRBJ1-1
size: many
V: TRBV19
D: -
CDR3: CASRGMGHNTEAFF
DNA: TGTGCCAGTAGGGGTATGGGACACAACACTGAAGCTTTCTTT

J: TRBJ1-1
size: many
V: TRBV3-1
D: -
CDR3: CASSQDVTRGAFF
DNA: TGTGCCAGCAGCCAAGACGTGACCCGGGGGGCTTTCTTT

J: TRBJ2-7
size: many
V: TRBV6-2/TRBV6-3
D: -
CDR3: CASSPWGSYEQYF
DNA: TGTGCCAGCAGCCCCTGGGGATCCTACGAGCAGTACTTC

J: TRBJ2-3
size: -
V: TRBV29-1
D: -
CDR3: CSVEEKRGALTDTQYF
DNA: TGCAGCGTTGAAGAGAAGAGGGGAGCCCTCACAGATACGCAGTATTTT

J: TRBJ2-5
size: many
V: TRBV6-2/TRBV6-3
D: -
CDR3: CASSPGLVFLQETQYF
DNA: TGTGCCAGCAGCCCGGGACTCGTATTCCTCCAAGAGACCCAGTACTTC

J: TRBJ1-6
size: few
V: TRBV25-1
D: -
CDR3: CASRNTGENSPLHF
DNA: TGTGCCAGCAGGAATACAGGTGAAAATTCACCCCTCCACTTT

J: TRBJ2-3
size: many
V: TRBV2
D: TRBD2
CDR3: CASRGLAGLDTQYF
DNA: TGTGCCAGCAGGGGACTAGCGGGTTTAGATACGCAGTATTTT

J: TRBJ2-7
size: many
V: TRBV12-3/TRBV12-4
D: TRBD1
CDR3: CASSLGPGTGGLEQYF
DNA: TGTGCCAGCAGTTTGGGCCCCGGGACAGGGGGGCTCGAGCAGTACTTC

J: TRBJ2-7
size: -
V: TRBV9
D: -
CDR3: CASSEILGAEQYF
DNA: TGTGCCAGCAGCGAAATACTTGGGGCCGAGCAGTACTTC

J: TRBJ1-5
size: many
V: TRBV10-3
D: -
CDR3: CAIRDIISGPQHF
DNA: TGTGCCATCAGGGACATTATAAGTGGGCCCCAGCATTTT

J: TRBJ1-2
size: many
V: TRBV7-2
D: -
CDR3: CASRRLPDLTYGYTF
DNA: TGTGCCAGCAGACGACTTCCAGACCTAACCTATGGCTACACCTTC

J: TRBJ2-2
size: many
V: TRBV7-2
D: -
CDR3: CASSLDWNTGELFF
DNA: TGTGCCAGCAGCTTAGACTGGAACACCGGGGAGCTGTTTTTT

J: TRBJ2-6
size: many
V: TRBV12-3/TRBV12-4
D: -
CDR3: CASSRWNSGANVLTF
DNA: TGTGCCAGCAGTCGGTGGAACTCTGGGGCCAACGTCCTGACTTTC

J: TRBJ1-5
size: few
V: TRBV12-3/TRBV12-4
D: TRBD1
CDR3: CASSSGTGFSPQHF
DNA: TGTGCCAGCAGTTCTGGGACAGGGTTTTCTCCCCAGCATTTT

J: TRBJ1-5
size: many
V: TRBV6-2/TRBV6-3
D: TRBD1
CDR3: CASRLTGGEQPQHF
DNA: TGTGCCAGCAGGCTGACAGGGGGCGAGCAGCCCCAGCATTTT

J: TRBJ2-3
size: many
V: TRBV5-1
D: -
CDR3: CASSLEGDTQYF
DNA: TGTGCCAGCAGCTTAGAAGGAGATACGCAGTATTTT

J: TRBJ2-2
size: few
V: TRBV24-1
D: TRBD1
CDR3: CATSRQGPATGELFF
DNA: TGTGCCACCAGTCGACAGGGGCCGGCCACCGGGGAGCTGTTTTTT

J: TRBJ1-2
size: many
V: TRBV29-1
D: TRBD1
CDR3: CSPAWGRDRGASDPGYTF
DNA: TGCAGCCCTGCTTGGGGAAGGGACAGGGGGGCCTCGGATCCTGGCTACACCTTC

J: TRBJ2-1
size: many
V: TRBV29-1
D: -
CDR3: CSACPNSYNEQFF
DNA: TGCAGCGCCTGTCCGAACTCCTACAATGAGCAGTTCTTC

J: TRBJ1-5
size: many
V: TRBV5-6
D: -
CDR3: CASSLAGRYSNQPQHF
DNA: TGTGCCAGCAGCTTGGCCGGTCGTTATAGCAATCAGCCCCAGCATTTT

J: TRBJ1-2
size: many
V: TRBV29-1
D: -
CDR3: CSVEDQWFSGGYTF
DNA: TGCAGCGTTGAAGATCAGTGGTTCTCAGGAGGCTACACCTTC

J: TRBJ2-5
size: many
V: TRBV7-2
D: -
CDR3: CASSFTSIETQYF
DNA: TGTGCCAGCAGCTTCACGTCCATAGAGACCCAGTACTTC

J: TRBJ2-3
size: many
V: TRBV28
D: -
CDR3: CASSQTWGDTQYF
DNA: TGTGCCAGCAGCCAAACCTGGGGAGATACGCAGTATTTT